The T cell receptor (beta chain) under discussion was sequenced for a study of shared clonotypes between healthy human individuals (dated by TCRdb to 2020 to 2021). With respect to the entire study: The cohort comprised a couple of women and a few men aged 18 to 49 years. Each donor's leukapheresis produced roughly between roughly 0.85 and 9.5 billion PBMCs. To estimate repertoire size and how much clonotype sharing occurs between individuals, the study deeply sequenced the blood TCR repertoires of 5 or 6 healthy adults. To increase sequencing depth and limit assay-specific biases, different laboratories used diverse techniques to prepare libraries and sequence TCR repertoires. Per donor, three plates each were used for CD4 naive and CD4 memory, two for CD8 naive, and one for CD8 memory.

Using the deep immunoSEQ assay, TCR CDR3 regions were amplified from genomic DNA by multiplex PCR. Extracted genomic DNA from each cell subset was distributed evenly across all wells of several immunoSEQ 96-well plates, and each plate was treated as a replicate. For sorted subsets, each replicate PCR was loaded with around 200 ng genomic DNA, equivalent to 30,000 or so T cell genomes. Purified libraries were quantified with a Qubit 3.0 fluorometer, sized on a Bioanalyzer 2100, and re-quantified with the KAPA Library Quantification kit. Every immunoSEQ 96-well plate was sequenced on a separate single-read 150-cycle Illumina NextSeq 550 flow cell. The authors processed their data as follows. Because the immunoSEQ output included only junctional sequences and no quality scores, the filtering could not be the same as the filtering used for full-length reads. To assign V/J genes and CDR3, sequences were annotated against IMGT germline references using PyIR, a Python wrapper for IgBLAST v1.9. Reads were removed for weak V/J assignments (E-value above 1e-6), missing CDR3, stop codons, out-of-frame junctions, or ambiguous translated residues. V3J clonotypes were defined by identical inferred V gene, J gene, and CDR3 amino acid sequence. The percentage overlap between two repertoires was calculated by dividing the number of shared unique clonotypes by the size of the smaller repertoire. Three approaches were used to assess repertoire richness: RTK rarefaction, the Chao1 estimator, and Recon v2.1 estimates of unobserved clonotypes. OLGA was used to compute generation probabilities for all TCRbeta clonotypes that the gDNA method yielded from a handful of donors. Entries here come from immuneACCESS through TCRdb and include only in-frame sequences with V and J called. Some clones fail to appear in such tables; in the studies checked, an unresolved V gene covers under half of the shortfall, and the cause of the remainder is unknown. The DNA was the basis for D and trimming; V, J and clone size are from that table. Counted in this sample were over a million clones; about four fifths of them appeared once. The ten largest account for 0.4% to 0.55% of the sample.

The investigation overall reported the following: Clonotypes shared by all four sorted-subset donors showed higher generation probabilities than non-shared clonotypes. Across four donors, approximately 5% of naive CD4, roughly 3.4% of naive CD8, approximately 2.5% of memory CD4, and approximately 0.4% of memory CD8 clonotypes were shared. Sampling was restricted to blood, and TCR repertoires in tissues likely differ from the TCR repertoires found in blood. The genetic and exposure-history diversity represented was limited by the small number of donors. Based on pairwise subsampling, the degree of clonotype sharing among donors was expected to be affected by sequencing depth. Incomplete sequencing was indicated by rarefaction of sorted-subset datasets, despite the large sequencing depth. Naive subsets generally had larger estimated clonotype richness than memory subsets did.

The donors were healthy, HIV-negative adults who had no recently reported acute infections or vaccinations. Every donor was a Caucasian adult living in Nashville, Tennessee, USA. Magnetic negative selection was used to enrich CD4+ T cells, after which naive cells were positively selected on CD45RA and the negative fraction became the memory subset. After blood collection by leukapheresis, PBMCs were isolated using Ficoll-Histopaque density gradient centrifugation and then cryopreserved in the vapor phase of liquid nitrogen. Purity and quantity of every magnetically sorted T cell population were checked by analytical flow cytometry. Genomic DNA was isolated from every sorted fraction and measured by UV absorbance on a Nanodrop 2000c. V is pared back by 9 bases and J by 2 bases, with 12 bases lying between the germline termini. The CDR3 sequence holds 13 residues, the cysteine and phenylalanine included. Only the CDR3 part of the read is kept: 39 bases, read in frame from the first base. The germline V gene (reference sequence) provides CDR1 WNHNN and CDR2 SYGVQD.

About this clone: It lacks a known antigen. No base-level quality is on record; no much larger clone is a single base apart.

The chain is encoded by TRBV10-1 joined to TRBJ2-3, and possibly TRBD1, on 6 matching bases. Specimen: memory CD4+ T cells from PBMCs. This sample's cell subset or site label indicates: CD45RA-negative fraction. This TCR derives from a man between 18 and 29 years old in good health. Some clones in this sample may be carry-over from other donors' samples. The DNA reads TGCGCCAGGCGAGGGGGTTCCACAGATACGCAGTATTTT. It codes for CARRGGSTDTQYF.